This TCR beta chain was retrieved from a study of cytomegalovirus exposure and HLA in healthy donors. General study points: A cluster of highly shared sequence variants was likely a sequencing artifact.

Regarding this clone: The target antigen is unknown.

This PCR relied on a set of 60 Vbeta primers and 13 Jbeta primers. Assay used: immunoSEQ multiplex PCR; TCRdb lists only in-frame clones, some missing. The data contain under 150,000 clones, about two thirds of them singletons. V was pared by 2 bases and J by 0 bases, with 6 bases of the junction left unmatched. Germline V CDR1 and CDR2: SGHNT, YYREEE (reference sequence). This CDR3 is 17 amino acids long. The clonotype originates from a woman aged 60-75 years in good health and CMV-seropositive. Sequencing was performed on PBMCs. The rearrangement uses TRBV5-4 and TRBJ2-2, with TRBD1 matching over 8 bases. The CDR3 protein is CASSLANRGANTGELFF. Here the CDR3 DNA reads TGTGCCAGCAGCTTAGCAAACAGGGGGGCGAACACCGGGGAGCTGTTTTTT.